These 11 T cell receptor beta chains share one sample of origin, sequenced in a study of CD4 T cells in relation to SARS-CoV-2 and coronaviruses. Method: immunoSEQ multiplex PCR; TCRdb's copy keeps in-frame clones and lacks some. In the table there are 25,000 to 30,000 clones, 73% of which are singletons. Unexposed donor CD4+ T cells date from about 2011-2018, before the COVID-19 pandemic. After about 11 days of culture, CD4+ T cells were isolated. Their specific antigens are unknown. Sequenced material: CD4+ T cells from PBMCs, cultured in vitro. These receptors all stem from a human donor in good health.

The chain is built from TRBV4-1 and TRBJ1-2, with D tentatively TRBD1 (6 bases). Germline V gives CDR1 MGHRA, CDR2 YSYEKL. This CDR3 is 13 amino acids long. V was cut by 0 bases and J by 8 bases, with 10 bases left in between. The CDR3 is CASSQEGGRGYTF. The CDR3 region has the DNA TGCGCCAGCAGCCAAGAGGGGGGCCGGGGCTACACCTTC.

The chain is built from TRBV4-3 and TRBJ1-1; D gene ambiguous. The CDR3 consists of 15 residues. Trimming removed 0 bases at V and 4 bases at J, with 12 bases between. Per the germline V gene, CDR1 is LGHNA and CDR2 is YSLEER. The CDR3 protein is CASSQDLEGATEAFF. The CDR3 DNA is TGCGCCAGCAGCCAAGATCTGGAGGGAGCCACTGAAGCTTTCTTT.

This clone showed up just once. V usage is TRBV7-3 and J usage is TRBJ2-1; 14 bases align to TRBD2. Germline V gene data show CDR1 as SGHTA and CDR2 as FQGTGA. With V trimmed by 5 bases and J by 2 bases, 8 bases remained unmatched. CDR3 length equals 18 residues. The CDR3 sequence: CASSLIPGLAGAYNEQFF. The CDR3 region has the DNA TGTGCCAGCAGCCTAATACCGGGACTAGCGGGAGCCTACAATGAGCAGTTCTTC.

The gene calls are TRBV19 and TRBJ2-2; TRBD1 aligns across 8 bases. CDR1 and CDR2 (germline): LNHDA, SQIVND (reference sequence). With V trimmed by 6 bases and J by 6 bases, 18 bases remained unmatched. The CDR3 length is 18 residues. CDR3 region: CASRIGPKTGESSGELFF. CDR3 DNA sequence: TGTGCCAGTAGAATTGGTCCTAAGACAGGGGAAAGTTCCGGGGAGCTGTTTTTT. Full variable domain (rest looked up from reference TRBV19 and TRBJ2-2): DGGITQSPKYLFRKEGQNVTLSCEQNLNHDAMYWYRQDPGQGLRLIYYSQIVNDFQKGDIAEGYSVSREKKESFPLTVTSAQKNPTAFYLCASRIGPKTGESSGELFFGEGSRLTVL.

The rearrangement joins TRBV4-1 to TRBJ2-6; unclear D gene. V was clipped by 1 base and J by 3 bases, with 16 bases between them. CDR1 and CDR2 (germline): MGHRA, YSYEKL. This CDR3 is 18 amino acids long. CDR3 sequence: CASSQVSGLEVGANVLTF. CDR3 nucleotide sequence: TGCGCCAGCAGCCAAGTTTCCGGCCTGGAAGTTGGGGCCAACGTCCTGACTTTC.

The chain employs TRBV9 and TRBJ2-2; D not resolved. This CDR3 spans 16 amino acids. The germline V and J ends were trimmed by 0 bases and 0 bases, with 9 bases remaining between them. Germline values: CDR1 SGDLS, CDR2 YYNGEE. CDR3 sequence (DNA): TGTGCCAGCAGCGTAGATATAGGAGCGAACACCGGGGAGCTGTTTTTT. Its translation is CASSVDIGANTGELFF.

The chain employs TRBV5-6 and TRBJ2-2, with TRBD2 as a possible D gene (7 bases). CDR3 length equals 16 residues. Germline V gene data show CDR1 as SGHDT and CDR2 as YYEEEE. Trimming removed 4 bases at V and 6 bases at J, with 19 bases between. CDR3 nucleotides: TGTGCCAGCAGCCCAAGGGGGGGGGCCCCCCCCGGGGAGCTGTTTTTT. This encodes CASSPRGGAPPGELFF.

CDR3 loop: CAISEGHIETEAFF. CDR3 DNA: TGTGCCATCAGTGAGGGACATATTGAGACTGAAGCTTTCTTT. The chain recombines TRBV10-3 with TRBJ1-1, with a tentative D call TRBD1 (5 bases). The ends were cut back, 2 bases at V and 5 bases at J, with 12 bases in the middle. The germline CDR1 and CDR2 sequences are ENHRY and SYGVKD. This CDR3 is built from 14 residues.

This clone was detected once. The rearrangement uses TRBV6-6 and TRBJ2-7; D is perhaps TRBD2 (5 bases). Germline values: CDR1 MNHNY, CDR2 SVGAGI (reference sequence). The length of the CDR3 is 12 residues. With 6 bases removed from V and 1 base from J, the gap between germline ends came to 7 bases. DNA for the CDR3: TGTGCCAGCAGAGGAGGTTCCTACGAGCAGTACTTC. It codes for CASRGGSYEQYF.

The CDR3 DNA reads as TGTGCCAGCAGTGAACCAATTGAGCATGAGCAGTTCTTC. Protein sequence: CASSEPIEHEQFF. The gene calls are TRBV2 and TRBJ2-1; D not certain. The CDR3 totals 13 residues. Looked up from germline, CDR1 is SNHLY and CDR2 is FYNNEI. Between the trimmed V and J ends, which lost 2 bases and 8 bases, there was a span of 10 bases.

This sequence joins TRBV4-2 and TRBJ1-2; 7 nucleotides align to TRBD1. V trimming: 0 bases; J trimming: 4 bases; junction bases outside the gene matches: 2. Germline assignment: CDR1 LGHNA and CDR2 YNFKEQ. There are 14 residues in the CDR3. For the CDR3, the DNA is TGTGCCAGCAGCCAAGATTGGGACAGCTATGGCTACACCTTC. Protein: CASSQDWDSYGYTF.